Detailed here is one T cell receptor beta chain. Its antigen is unknown. The whole isolated RNA underwent reverse transcription, so sequencing captured expressed TCRB transcripts. The average read count of naive, central memory and regulatory T cell samples was approximately 3.5 million. Method: immunoSEQ multiplex PCR; TCRdb's copy keeps in-frame clones and lacks some. The table has about 620,000 clones, roughly 15% seen once. The data are from a study of beta chain features in type 1 diabetes. Study results and limitations: Patients' naive, central memory and Treg TCRB repertoires seemed closer to one another than those of healthy donors. A pattern of fewer insertions and more deletions at VDJ junctions was seen in type 1 diabetes patients. Here, the possible influence of HLA type (on TCRB rearrangement) remained unresolved.

This CDR3 has 17 amino acids. Looked up from germline, CDR1 is MGHRA and CDR2 is YSYEKL. V shed 1 base and J shed 2 bases, with 15 bases lying between them. The receptor comes from a man aged 18 to 29 in good health. This sequence joins TRBV4-1 and TRBJ1-3, with a tentative D call TRBD1 (6 bases). The source material was naive CD4+ T cells from blood. CDR3 amino acids: CASSQAKGGTTGNTIYF. CDR3 sequence (DNA): TGCGCCAGCAGCCAAGCTAAAGGGGGTACCACTGGAAACACCATATATTTT.